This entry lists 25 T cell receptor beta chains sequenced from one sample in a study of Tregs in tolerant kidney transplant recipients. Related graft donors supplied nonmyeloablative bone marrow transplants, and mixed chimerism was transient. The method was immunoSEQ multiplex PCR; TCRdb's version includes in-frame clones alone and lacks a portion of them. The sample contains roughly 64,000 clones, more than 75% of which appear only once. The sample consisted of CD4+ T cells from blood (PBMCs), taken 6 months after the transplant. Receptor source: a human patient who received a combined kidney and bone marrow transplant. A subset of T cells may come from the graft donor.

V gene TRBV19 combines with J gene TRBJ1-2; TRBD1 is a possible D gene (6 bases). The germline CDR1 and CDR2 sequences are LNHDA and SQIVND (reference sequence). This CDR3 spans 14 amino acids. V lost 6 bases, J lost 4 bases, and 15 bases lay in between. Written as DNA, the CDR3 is TGTGCCAGTAGGGACTCTCAGGGGATCTATGGCTACACCTTC. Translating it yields CASRDSQGIYGYTF.

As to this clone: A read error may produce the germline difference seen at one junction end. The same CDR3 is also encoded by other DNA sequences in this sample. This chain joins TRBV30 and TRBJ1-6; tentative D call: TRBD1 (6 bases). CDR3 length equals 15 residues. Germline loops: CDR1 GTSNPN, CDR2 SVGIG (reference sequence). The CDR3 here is CAWSARQAYNSPLHF. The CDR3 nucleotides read TGTGCCTGGAGTGCGAGACAGGCCTATAATTCCCCCCTCCACTTT.

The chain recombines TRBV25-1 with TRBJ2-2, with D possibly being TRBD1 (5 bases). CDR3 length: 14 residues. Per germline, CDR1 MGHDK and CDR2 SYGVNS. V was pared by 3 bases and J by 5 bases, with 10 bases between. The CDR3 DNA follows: TGTGCCAGCAGTGATACAGGACGGACCGGGGAGCTGTTTTTT. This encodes CASSDTGRTGELFF.

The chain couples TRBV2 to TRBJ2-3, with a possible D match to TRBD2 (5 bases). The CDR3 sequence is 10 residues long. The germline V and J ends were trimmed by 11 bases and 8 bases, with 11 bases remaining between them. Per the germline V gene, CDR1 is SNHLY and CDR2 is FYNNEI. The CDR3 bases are TGTGCCGGGAGAAGAGGTACGCAGTATTTT. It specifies CAGRRGTQYF.

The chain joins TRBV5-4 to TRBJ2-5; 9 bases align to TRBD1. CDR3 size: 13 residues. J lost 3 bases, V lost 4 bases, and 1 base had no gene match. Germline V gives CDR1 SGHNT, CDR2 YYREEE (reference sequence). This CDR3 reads CASSGTGKETQYF. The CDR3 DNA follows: TGTGCCAGCAGCGGGACAGGGAAAGAGACCCAGTACTTC.

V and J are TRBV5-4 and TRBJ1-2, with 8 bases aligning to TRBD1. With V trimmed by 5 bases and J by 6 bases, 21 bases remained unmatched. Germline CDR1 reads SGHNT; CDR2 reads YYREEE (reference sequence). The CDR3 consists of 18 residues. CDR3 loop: CASRINRDRKPLSDGYTF. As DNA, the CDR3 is TGTGCCAGCAGGATAAACCGGGACAGGAAACCCCTTTCGGATGGCTACACCTTC.

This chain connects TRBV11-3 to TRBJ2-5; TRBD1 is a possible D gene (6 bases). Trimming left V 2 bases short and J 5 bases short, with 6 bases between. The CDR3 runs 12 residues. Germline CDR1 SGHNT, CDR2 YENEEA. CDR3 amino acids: CASSLRGETQYF. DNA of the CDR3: TGTGCCAGCAGCTTAAGGGGGGAGACCCAGTACTTC.

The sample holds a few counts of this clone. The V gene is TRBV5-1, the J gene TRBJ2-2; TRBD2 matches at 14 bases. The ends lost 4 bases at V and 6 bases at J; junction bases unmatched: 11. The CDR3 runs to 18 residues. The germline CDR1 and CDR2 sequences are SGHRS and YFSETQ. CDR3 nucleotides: TGCGCCAGCAGCACGGGACTAGCGGGGGTGAATGCGGCCGGGGAGCTGTTTTTT. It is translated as CASSTGLAGVNAAGELFF.

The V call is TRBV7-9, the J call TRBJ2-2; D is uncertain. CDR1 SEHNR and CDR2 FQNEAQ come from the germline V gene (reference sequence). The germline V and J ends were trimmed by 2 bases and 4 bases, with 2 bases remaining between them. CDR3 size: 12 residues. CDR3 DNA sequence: TGTGCCAGCAGCTTACTCACCGGGGAGCTGTTTTTT. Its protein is CASSLLTGELFF.

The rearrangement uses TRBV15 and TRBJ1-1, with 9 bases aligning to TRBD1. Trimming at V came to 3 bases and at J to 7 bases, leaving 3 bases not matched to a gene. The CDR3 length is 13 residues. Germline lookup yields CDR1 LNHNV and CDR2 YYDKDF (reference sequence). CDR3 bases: TGTGCCACCAGCAGGGGACAGGGATATGAAGCTTTCTTT. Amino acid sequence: CATSRGQGYEAFF.

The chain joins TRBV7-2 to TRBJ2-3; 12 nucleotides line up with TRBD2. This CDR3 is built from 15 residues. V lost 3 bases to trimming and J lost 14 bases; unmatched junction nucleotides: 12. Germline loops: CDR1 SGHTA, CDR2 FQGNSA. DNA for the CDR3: TGTGCCAGCAGCTTGCTGACTAGCGGGAGCGGGATGTTGTATTTT. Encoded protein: CASSLLTSGSGMLYF.

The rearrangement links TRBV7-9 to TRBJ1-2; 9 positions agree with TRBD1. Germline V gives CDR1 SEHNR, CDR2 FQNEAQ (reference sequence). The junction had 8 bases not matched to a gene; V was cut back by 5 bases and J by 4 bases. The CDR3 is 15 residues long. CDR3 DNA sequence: TGTGCCAGCAGCCCATGGGACAGGGAAGGCTATGGCTACACCTTC. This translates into CASSPWDREGYGYTF.

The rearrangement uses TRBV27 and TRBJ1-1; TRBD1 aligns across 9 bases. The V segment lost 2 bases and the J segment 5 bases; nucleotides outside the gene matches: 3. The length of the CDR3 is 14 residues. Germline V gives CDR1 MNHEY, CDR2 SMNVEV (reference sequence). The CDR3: CASSLLTGGTEAFF. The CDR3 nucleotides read TGTGCCAGCAGTTTACTGACAGGGGGTACTGAAGCTTTCTTT.

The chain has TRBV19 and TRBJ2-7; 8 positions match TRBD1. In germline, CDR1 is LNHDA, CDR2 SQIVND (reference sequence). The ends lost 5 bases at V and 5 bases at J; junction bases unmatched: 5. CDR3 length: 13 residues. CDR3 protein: CASSDQGAHEQYF. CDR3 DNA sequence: TGTGCCAGTAGTGACCAGGGGGCCCACGAGCAGTACTTC.

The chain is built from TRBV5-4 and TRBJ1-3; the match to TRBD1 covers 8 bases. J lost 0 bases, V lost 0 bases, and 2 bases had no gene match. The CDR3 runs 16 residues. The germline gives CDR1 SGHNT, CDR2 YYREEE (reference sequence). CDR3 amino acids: CASSLAQGVSGNTIYF. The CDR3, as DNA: TGTGCCAGCAGCTTGGCACAGGGGGTCTCTGGAAACACCATATATTTT.

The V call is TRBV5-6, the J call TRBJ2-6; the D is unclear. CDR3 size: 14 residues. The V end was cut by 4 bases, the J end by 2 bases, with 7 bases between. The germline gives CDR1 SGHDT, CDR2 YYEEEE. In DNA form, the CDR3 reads TGTGCCAGCAGCCTATTACCTGGGGCCAACGTCCTGACTTTC. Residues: CASSLLPGANVLTF.

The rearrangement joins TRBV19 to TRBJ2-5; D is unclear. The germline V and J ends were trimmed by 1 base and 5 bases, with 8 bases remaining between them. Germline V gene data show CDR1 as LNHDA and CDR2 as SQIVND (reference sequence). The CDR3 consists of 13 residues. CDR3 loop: CASSIGGAETQYF. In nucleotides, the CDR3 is TGTGCCAGTAGTATAGGTGGAGCGGAGACCCAGTACTTC. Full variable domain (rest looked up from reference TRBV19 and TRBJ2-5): DGGITQSPKYLFRKEGQNVTLSCEQNLNHDAMYWYRQDPGQGLRLIYYSQIVNDFQKGDIAEGYSVSREKKESFPLTVTSAQKNPTAFYLCASSIGGAETQYFGPGTRLLVL.

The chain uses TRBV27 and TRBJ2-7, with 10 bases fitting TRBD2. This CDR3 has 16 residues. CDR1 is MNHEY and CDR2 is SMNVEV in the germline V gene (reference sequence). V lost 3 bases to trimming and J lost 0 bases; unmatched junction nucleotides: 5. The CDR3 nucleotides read TGTGCCAGCAGTTTCTCGGGACTAGCGCGCTCCTACGAGCAGTACTTC. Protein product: CASSFSGLARSYEQYF.

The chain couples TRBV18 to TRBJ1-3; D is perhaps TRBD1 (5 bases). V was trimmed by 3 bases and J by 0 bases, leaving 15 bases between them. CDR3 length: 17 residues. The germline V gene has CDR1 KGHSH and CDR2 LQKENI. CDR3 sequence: CASSPLGTGLSGNTIYF. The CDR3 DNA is TGTGCCAGCTCACCTCTGGGAACGGGACTCTCTGGAAACACCATATATTTT.

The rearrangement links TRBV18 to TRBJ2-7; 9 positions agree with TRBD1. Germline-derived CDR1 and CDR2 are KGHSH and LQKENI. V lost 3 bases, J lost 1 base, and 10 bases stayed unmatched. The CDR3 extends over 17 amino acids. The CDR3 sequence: CASSPLNTGGLSYEQYF. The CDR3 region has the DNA TGTGCCAGCTCACCCCTAAATACAGGGGGCTTATCCTACGAGCAGTACTTC.

The CDR3, as DNA: TGTGCCAGCAGCTTATCAGGGTTTGGAAACACCATATATTTT. Its translation is CASSLSGFGNTIYF. The chain employs TRBV11-3 and TRBJ1-3; the D gene is possibly TRBD1 (5 bases). Germline V gene data show CDR1 as SGHNT and CDR2 as YENEEA. The CDR3 length is 14 residues. V was pared by 2 bases and J by 3 bases, with 8 bases between.

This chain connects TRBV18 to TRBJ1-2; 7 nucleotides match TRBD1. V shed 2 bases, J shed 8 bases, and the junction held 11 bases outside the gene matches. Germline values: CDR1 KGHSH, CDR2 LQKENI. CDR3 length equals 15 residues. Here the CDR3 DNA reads TGTGCCAGCTCACCAGAAGGGGGCCCTCAGAAAGGCTACACCTTC. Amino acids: CASSPEGGPQKGYTF.

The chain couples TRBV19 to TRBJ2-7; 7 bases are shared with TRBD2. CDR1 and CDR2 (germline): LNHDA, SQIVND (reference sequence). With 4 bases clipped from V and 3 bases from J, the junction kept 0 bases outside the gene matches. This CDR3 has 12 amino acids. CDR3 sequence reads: CASSREGYEQYF. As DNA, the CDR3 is TGTGCCAGTAGTAGGGAGGGCTACGAGCAGTACTTC.

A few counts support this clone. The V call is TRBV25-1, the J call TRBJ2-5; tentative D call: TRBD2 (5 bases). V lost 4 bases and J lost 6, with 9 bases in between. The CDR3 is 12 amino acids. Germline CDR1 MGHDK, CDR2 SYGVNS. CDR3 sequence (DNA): TGTGCCAGCAGTGCCGGGATGAAGACCCAGTACTTC. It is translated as CASSAGMKTQYF.

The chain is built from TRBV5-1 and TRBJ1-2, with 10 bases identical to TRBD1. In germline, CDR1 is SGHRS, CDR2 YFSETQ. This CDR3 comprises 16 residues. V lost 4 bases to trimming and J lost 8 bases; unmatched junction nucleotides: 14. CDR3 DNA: TGCGCCAGCAGCCTCCGACAGGGGGCGGTTGGAGGCGGCTACACCTTC. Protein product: CASSLRQGAVGGGYTF. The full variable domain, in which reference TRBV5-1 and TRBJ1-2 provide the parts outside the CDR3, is KAGVTQTPRYLIKTRGQQVTLSCSPISGHRSVSWYQQTPGQGLQFLFEYFSETQRNKGNFPGRFSGRQFSNSRSEMNVSTLELGDSALYLCASSLRQGAVGGGYTFGSGTRLTVV.